This T cell receptor beta chain was recorded in a study of T-cell memory formation after mild COVID-19. A single record per CDR3 protein comes from TCRdb applying MiXCR to the 5' RACE reads. The sample yields more than 85,000 distinct CDR3 sequences, 8.5% to 14% seen once. Germline V gives CDR1 DFQATT, CDR2 SNEGSKA (reference sequence). The CDR3 totals 16 residues. Trimming removed 2 bases from V and 0 bases from J; junction bases left unmatched: 6. In this sample, this clonotype turned up once. This TCR came from a man aged 18 to 30 who had mild COVID-19 (a few samples of this study predate the infection). Cell type and time point are not known. J is TRBJ2-3 and V is TRBV20-1; 9 bases fit TRBD2. Sequenced material: PBMCs or a T cell subset sorted from them (not recorded which). The CDR3 loop reads CSARKGTSTSTDTQYF. The CDR3 DNA sequence: TGCAGTGCTAGAAAAGGGACTAGCACTAGCACAGATACGCAGTATTTT.